This TCR beta chain comes out of a study of OX40 agonist ivuxolimab in advanced cancers. Overall study context: Ivuxolimab was administered intravenously to patients at 0.01 to 10 mg/kg every 2 weeks. There were three patients with partial responses, one having hepatocellular carcinoma and two cutaneous melanoma.

CDR3 size: 13 residues. CDR1 and CDR2 (germline): LNHNV, YYDKDF (reference sequence). J lost 7 bases, V lost 0 bases, and 2 bases had no gene match. Points on this clone: Its target is not known.

Study outcomes and limitations: More expanded clones were seen, on average, in CD8+ T cells than in CD4+.

Measured with immunoSEQ multiplex PCR; TCRdb has only the in-frame clones, and not every one. The data hold tens of thousands of clones, with 81% observed a single time. The sequence came from an adult with an advanced solid tumor such as melanoma, head and neck, liver or kidney cancer. Source: CD4+ or CD8+ T cells sorted from blood, taken in a trial of the OX40 agonist ivuxolimab. This chain connects TRBV15 to TRBJ2-7, with 8 positions matching TRBD2. CDR3 amino acids: CATSRDEREEQYF. In DNA, the CDR3 is TGTGCCACCAGCAGAGATGAGCGGGAGGAGCAGTACTTC.